Each of the 18 T cell receptor beta chains below was sequenced from the same sample in a study of beta chain features in type 1 diabetes. The study reverse transcribed the entire isolated RNA, so it sequenced expressed TCRB transcripts. The table came from immunoSEQ multiplex PCR; TCRdb's copy has only in-frame clones and leaves some out. The sample lists hundreds of thousands of clones, 17% occurring once. The sequenced material came from naive CD4+ T cells from blood. The receptors come from a woman aged 18 to 35 in good health.

The chain uses TRBV2 and TRBJ2-7, with a weak D call TRBD2 (5 bases). This CDR3 contains 12 residues. V was shortened by 7 bases and J by 3 bases, with 10 bases between the two germline ends. In germline, CDR1 is SNHLY, CDR2 FYNNEI. CDR3 nucleotide sequence: TGTGCCAGCATGTACGGGGTCTACGAGCAGTACTTC. It encodes CASMYGVYEQYF.

The chain links TRBV6-6 to TRBJ2-5; the D is unclear. The CDR3 length is 15 residues. V lost 6 bases and J lost 2, with 16 bases in between. Germline CDR1 is MNHNY and CDR2 is SVGAGI (reference sequence). In DNA form, the CDR3 reads TGTGCCAGCAGCGATGATAGGATAAGGCAAGAGACCCAGTACTTC. This sequence encodes CASSDDRIRQETQYF.

The chain uses TRBV7-9 and TRBJ1-1; 7 positions agree with TRBD1. The CDR3 extends over 14 amino acids. V was pared by 5 bases and J by 5 bases, with 8 bases of the junction left unmatched. Germline assignment: CDR1 SEHNR and CDR2 FQNEAQ (reference sequence). The CDR3, as DNA: TGTGCCAGCAGCCCCGGACAGGTTTTGACTGAAGCTTTCTTT. This sequence encodes CASSPGQVLTEAFF.

The chain links TRBV9 to TRBJ1-2; D unresolved. Germline CDR1 SGDLS, CDR2 YYNGEE. The CDR3 length is 12 residues. Trimming removed 3 bases from V and 4 bases from J, with 7 bases in between. The CDR3 region is CASSAPAYGYTF. Here the CDR3 DNA reads TGTGCCAGCAGCGCACCCGCCTATGGCTACACCTTC.

The chain combines TRBV10-3 with TRBJ2-7, with D possibly TRBD1 on 5 matching bases. This CDR3 spans 15 amino acids. The germline V gene has CDR1 ENHRY and CDR2 SYGVKD. V lost 3 bases and J lost 4, with 16 bases in between. The CDR3 DNA follows: TGTGCCATCAGTGAACATCAGGGAACTTTATACGAGCAGTACTTC. Translating it yields CAISEHQGTLYEQYF.

A few counts support this clone. This rearrangement joins TRBV5-6 to TRBJ2-1; D is possibly TRBD2 (6 bases). CDR1 and CDR2 from the germline V gene are SGHDT and YYEEEE. V was trimmed by 4 bases and J by 8 bases, leaving 22 bases between them. This CDR3 has 16 amino acids. This CDR3 reads CASSERPLWRDHEQFF. The CDR3 region has the DNA TGTGCCAGCAGCGAACGACCCCTGTGGCGGGACCATGAGCAGTTCTTC. Filled out from reference TRBV5-6 and TRBJ2-1, the complete variable domain reads DAGVTQSPTHLIKTRGQQVTLRCSPKSGHDTVSWYQQALGQGPQFIFQYYEEEERQRGNFPDRFSGHQFPNYSSELNVNALLLGDSALYLCASSERPLWRDHEQFFGPGTRLTVL.

The chain links TRBV7-9 to TRBJ2-5; 7 bases are a match to TRBD2. J lost 1 base, V lost 5 bases, and 4 bases had no gene match. The CDR3 is made up of 14 amino acids. The germline V gene has CDR1 SEHNR and CDR2 FQNEAQ (reference sequence). CDR3 amino acids: CASSTTSAQETQYF. The CDR3 DNA sequence: TGTGCCAGCAGCACAACTAGCGCCCAAGAGACCCAGTACTTC.

This clone was found once. The chain joins TRBV6-1 to TRBJ2-7; tentatively, D is TRBD1 (5 bases). The germline gives CDR1 MNHNS, CDR2 SASEGT. Trimming pared 4 bases from V and 3 bases from J, leaving 10 bases between. The CDR3 length is 13 residues. For the CDR3, the DNA is TGTGCCAGCAGTGGCGGTAGGGGCTACGAGCAGTACTTC. It is translated as CASSGGRGYEQYF.

This clone occurred a few times. The chain couples TRBV28 to TRBJ2-7; D is unresolved. V was cut by 1 base and J by 3 bases, with 7 bases left in between. This CDR3 is built from 13 residues. The germline V gene encodes CDR1 MDHEN and CDR2 SYDVKM. CDR3 nucleotide sequence: TGTGCCAGCAGTTTATCCATATACTACGAGCAGTACTTC. Protein: CASSLSIYYEQYF.

V usage is TRBV28 and J usage is TRBJ2-1; 12 bases map to TRBD1. V lost 6 bases, J lost 6 bases, and 12 bases stayed unmatched. This CDR3 spans 17 amino acids. Per germline, CDR1 MDHEN and CDR2 SYDVKM. CDR3 in DNA: TGTGCCAGCAGAAGTGCGCGGGGACAGGGGGCGATCAATGAGCAGTTCTTC. Residues: CASRSARGQGAINEQFF.

The J gene is TRBJ2-1, the V gene TRBV7-6; D might be TRBD2 (5 bases). Between the trimmed V and J ends, which lost 2 bases and 1 base, there was a span of 12 bases. CDR3 length equals 16 residues. Germline CDR1 and CDR2: SGHVS and FNYEAQ. Here the CDR3 reads CASSLQVASSYNEQFF. DNA for the CDR3: TGTGCCAGCAGCTTACAGGTAGCGAGTTCCTACAATGAGCAGTTCTTC.

This clone was seen only a few times. This chain connects TRBV7-2 to TRBJ2-7; no clear D. This CDR3 has 14 residues. Trimming removed 1 base at V and 2 bases at J, with 9 bases between. The germline V gene has CDR1 SGHTA and CDR2 FQGNSA. CDR3 loop: CASSLGGDTYEQYF. CDR3 DNA: TGTGCCAGCAGCTTAGGCGGCGACACCTACGAGCAGTACTTC.

The rearrangement links TRBV28 to TRBJ2-7; TRBD1 matches 8 bases. The CDR3 loop spans 13 amino acids. Per the germline V gene, CDR1 is MDHEN and CDR2 is SYDVKM. The J segment lost 5 bases and the V segment lost 6 bases, leaving 6 bases of the junction unmatched. CDR3 sequence reads: CASRSTGGNEQYF. Written as DNA, the CDR3 is TGTGCCAGCAGATCAACAGGGGGGAACGAGCAGTACTTC. The entire variable domain, with the rest obtained from reference TRBV28 and TRBJ2-7, is as follows: DVKVTQSSRYLVKRTGEKVFLECVQDMDHENMFWYRQDPGLGLRLIYFSYDVKMKEKGDIPEGYSVSREKKERFSLILESASTNQTSMYLCASRSTGGNEQYFGPGTRLTVT.

This clone was found a few times. The chain is built from TRBV4-3 and TRBJ1-4; 10 bases map to TRBD1. The CDR3 consists of 16 residues. V was pared by 2 bases and J by 6 bases, with 6 bases of the junction left unmatched. Per germline, CDR1 LGHNA and CDR2 YSLEER. In DNA, the CDR3 is TGCGCCAGCAGCCAAAGGGCGGGACAGGGGTATGAAAAACTGTTTTTT. It specifies CASSQRAGQGYEKLFF.

The chain uses TRBV6-5 and TRBJ2-3; D gene unclear. Germline CDR1 and CDR2: MNHEY and SVGAGI. The CDR3 loop spans 12 amino acids. Trimming left V 6 bases short and J 10 bases short, with 14 bases between. CDR3 region: CASRPRGGAQYF. The CDR3 DNA is TGTGCCAGCAGACCGAGAGGCGGTGCGCAGTATTTT.

This chain connects TRBV28 to TRBJ2-7; weak D call: TRBD1 (6 bases). The CDR3 totals 13 residues. The ends were cut back, 3 bases at V and 0 bases at J, with 6 bases in the middle. Germline CDR1 reads MDHEN; CDR2 reads SYDVKM. The CDR3 spells CASSLDSSYEQYF. The CDR3 DNA sequence: TGTGCCAGCAGTTTGGACAGCTCCTACGAGCAGTACTTC. The whole variable domain, filled in from reference TRBV28 and TRBJ2-7, reads DVKVTQSSRYLVKRTGEKVFLECVQDMDHENMFWYRQDPGLGLRLIYFSYDVKMKEKGDIPEGYSVSREKKERFSLILESASTNQTSMYLCASSLDSSYEQYFGPGTRLTVT.

This clone has more than one count but fewer than ten. The V gene is TRBV19, the J gene TRBJ2-1, with 14 bases aligning to TRBD2. Trimming at V came to 9 bases and at J to 7 bases, leaving 5 bases not matched to a gene. The CDR3 is made up of 14 amino acids. From germline, CDR1 is LNHDA and CDR2 SQIVND (reference sequence). The CDR3: CASPRLAGGNEQFF. The CDR3 DNA sequence: TGTGCCAGCCCTCGACTAGCGGGAGGGAATGAGCAGTTCTTC.

The chain is built from TRBV11-2 and TRBJ2-1; 8 positions match TRBD2. This CDR3 spans 15 amino acids. CDR1 is SGHAT and CDR2 is FQNNGV in the germline V gene. The V segment lost 2 bases and the J segment 7 bases; nucleotides outside the gene matches: 7. CDR3 DNA sequence: TGTGCCAGCAGCTTACACCTAGCGGGTTTAAATGAGCAGTTCTTC. This sequence encodes CASSLHLAGLNEQFF.